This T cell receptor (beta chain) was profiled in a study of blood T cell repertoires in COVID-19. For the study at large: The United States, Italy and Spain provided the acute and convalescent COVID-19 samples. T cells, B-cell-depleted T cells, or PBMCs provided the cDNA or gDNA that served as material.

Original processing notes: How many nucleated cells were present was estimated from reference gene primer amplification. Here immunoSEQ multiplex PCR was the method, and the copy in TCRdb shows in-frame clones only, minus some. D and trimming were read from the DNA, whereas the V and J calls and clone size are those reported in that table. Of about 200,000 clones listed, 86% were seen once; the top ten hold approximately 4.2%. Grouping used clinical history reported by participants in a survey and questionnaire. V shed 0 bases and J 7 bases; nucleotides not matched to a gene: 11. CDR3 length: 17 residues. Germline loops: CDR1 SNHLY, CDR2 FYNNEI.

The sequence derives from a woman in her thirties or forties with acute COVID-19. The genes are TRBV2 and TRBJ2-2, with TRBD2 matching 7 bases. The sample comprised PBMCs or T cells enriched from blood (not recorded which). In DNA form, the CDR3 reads TGTGCCAGCAGTGAAGCCCAAGCGGGACGGGGGATCGGGGAGCTGTTTTTT. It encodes CASSEAQAGRGIGELFF. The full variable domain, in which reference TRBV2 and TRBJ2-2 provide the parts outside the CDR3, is EPEVTQTPSHQVTQMGQEVILRCVPISNHLYFYWYRQILGQKVEFLVSFYNNEISEKSEIFDDQFSVERPDGSNFTLKIRSTKLEDSAMYFCASSEAQAGRGIGELFFGEGSRLTVL.